This entry lists 8 T cell receptor beta chains sequenced from one sample in a study of blood T cell repertoires in COVID-19. Assay used: immunoSEQ multiplex PCR; TCRdb lists only in-frame clones, some missing. The sample contains some 270,000 clones, under 90% of which appear only once. The sample was PBMCs or T cells enriched from blood (not recorded which). These receptors were obtained from a woman aged 55-70 years who had recovered from COVID-19.

The gene calls are TRBV18 and TRBJ2-3, with D hard to call. Trimming cost V 4 bases and J 3 bases, with 5 bases left between them. The CDR3 runs 12 residues. Germline loops: CDR1 KGHSH, CDR2 LQKENI. This chain's CDR3 is CASSLSTDTQYF. DNA for the CDR3: TGTGCCAGCTCACTCTCGACAGATACGCAGTATTTT. Looking up the rest from reference TRBV18 and TRBJ2-3 gives the full variable domain: NAGVMQNPRHLVRRRGQEARLRCSPMKGHSHVYWYRQLPEEGLKFMVYLQKENIIDESGMPKERFSAEFPKEGPSILRIQQVVRGDSAAYFCASSLSTDTQYFGPGTRLTVL.

V and J are TRBV9 and TRBJ1-3; 10 bases are a match to TRBD1. Germline trimming cut 0 bases from V and 1 base from J; bases unmatched to any gene: 4. The CDR3 spans 17 residues. Germline assignment: CDR1 SGDLS and CDR2 YYNGEE. In nucleotides, the CDR3 is TGTGCCAGCAGCGTAGGCGGGACAGGGGTTTCTGGAAACACCATATATTTT. It encodes CASSVGGTGVSGNTIYF.

V gene TRBV4-2 combines with J gene TRBJ2-1; D is perhaps TRBD1 (6 bases). Looked up from germline, CDR1 is LGHNA and CDR2 is YNFKEQ. The V and J ends lost 2 bases and 1 base respectively, with 12 bases between them. This CDR3 contains 16 residues. CDR3 in DNA: TGTGCCAGCAGCCAACCGACAGGACGGTCCTACAATGAGCAGTTCTTC. Its protein product is CASSQPTGRSYNEQFF.

The V call is TRBV5-1, the J call TRBJ2-1, with D maybe TRBD2 (5 bases). V dropped 5 bases and J dropped 3 bases, with 12 bases sitting between them. The CDR3 runs to 14 residues. The germline gives CDR1 SGHRS, CDR2 YFSETQ. The CDR3 loop reads CASSLPGLYNEQFF. The CDR3 DNA is TGCGCCAGCAGTCTCCCTGGACTCTACAATGAGCAGTTCTTC. The full variable domain, in which reference TRBV5-1 and TRBJ2-1 provide the parts outside the CDR3, is KAGVTQTPRYLIKTRGQQVTLSCSPISGHRSVSWYQQTPGQGLQFLFEYFSETQRNKGNFPGRFSGRQFSNSRSEMNVSTLELGDSALYLCASSLPGLYNEQFFGPGTRLTVL.

CDR3 nucleotides: TGTGCCAGCAGCCTGGGACTAGCGGCCAACTACGAGCAGTACTTC. This translates into CASSLGLAANYEQYF. The chain carries TRBV28 and TRBJ2-7, with TRBD2 identical over 11 bases. Per the germline V gene, CDR1 is MDHEN and CDR2 is SYDVKM. CDR3 length equals 15 residues. Trimming at V came to 6 bases and at J to 3 bases, leaving 7 bases not matched to a gene. The variable domain in full, with the rest retrieved from reference TRBV28 and TRBJ2-7, is DVKVTQSSRYLVKRTGEKVFLECVQDMDHENMFWYRQDPGLGLRLIYFSYDVKMKEKGDIPEGYSVSREKKERFSLILESASTNQTSMYLCASSLGLAANYEQYFGPGTRLTVT.

V usage is TRBV28 and J usage is TRBJ1-6; no reliable D call. The CDR3 covers 13 residues. The V gene lost 11 bases and the J gene lost 9 bases, with 17 bases spanning the gap. Germline loops: CDR1 MDHEN, CDR2 SYDVKM. CDR3 DNA: TGTGCCTCAGATGCCGGGAACGGTTCACCCCTCCACTTT. Its translation: CASDAGNGSPLHF.

The V call is TRBV12-3 or TRBV12-4, the J call TRBJ1-1; tentative D call: TRBD1 (6 bases). CDR3 length equals 13 residues. Deletions cut 6 bases from V and 1 base from J, with 9 bases between. The CDR3 sequence: CASRLGQNTEAFF. CDR3 bases: TGTGCCAGCAGGCTGGGACAGAACACTGAAGCTTTCTTT.

Comments on this clone: Other DNA sequences in the sample encode the same CDR3. The J gene is TRBJ1-1, the V gene TRBV30, with D maybe TRBD1 (5 bases). Trimming took 0 bases from V and 4 from J, leaving 9 bases between them. This CDR3 comprises 13 residues. In germline, CDR1 is GTSNPN, CDR2 SVGIG (reference sequence). The CDR3 here is CAWSVRQGTEAFF. The CDR3 coding sequence is TGTGCCTGGAGTGTACGGCAGGGCACTGAAGCTTTCTTT. The whole variable domain, remainder taken from reference TRBV30 and TRBJ1-1, is SQTIHQWPATLVQPVGSPLSLECTVEGTSNPNLYWYRQAAGRGLQLLFYSVGIGQISSEVPQNLSASRPQDRQFILSSKKLLLSDSGFYLCAWSVRQGTEAFFGQGTRLTVV.